These 6 T cell receptor beta chains came from one sample sequenced in a study of vaccination effects on CD4 cells after COVID-19. Measured with immunoSEQ multiplex PCR; TCRdb has only the in-frame clones, and not every one. The data hold fewer than 65,000 clones, with roughly 80% observed a single time. Viral peptide pools were used in the ViraFEST assay to expand antigen-specific CD4+ T cells, and sequencing came afterward. When less than 11 days of culture had elapsed, CD4+ T cells were isolated. Vaccine recipients had no previous SARS-CoV-2 infection; their nucleocapsid antibodies were negative. These receptors are not linked to any known antigen. The material sequenced was CD4+ T cells from PBMCs cultured with HCoV-OC43 spike peptides, taken before COVID-19 vaccination. The sample's subset: HCoV-OC43 spike overlapping peptide pool stimulation. The source is a human donor who received a COVID-19 vaccine.

This clone is categorized as medium-sized (0.01 to 0.1%). The CDR3 spells CAWSWGTGDSPLHF. The DNA for the CDR3 is TGTGCCTGGAGTTGGGGGACAGGGGATTCACCCCTCCACTTT. The chain recombines TRBV30 with TRBJ1-6, with TRBD1 matching 10 bases. Trimming removed 2 bases from V and 8 bases from J; junction bases left unmatched: 3. CDR1 and CDR2 from the germline V gene are GTSNPN and SVGIG (reference sequence). The CDR3 is made up of 14 amino acids.

The chain links TRBV6-5 to TRBJ2-7, with D possibly TRBD1 on 5 matching bases. V was shortened by 4 bases and J by 0 bases, with 10 bases between the two germline ends. This CDR3 has 14 residues. CDR1 is MNHEY and CDR2 is SVGAGI in the germline V gene. Here the CDR3 DNA reads TGTGCCAGCAGTTTGACAGACCGCTCCTACGAGCAGTACGTC. It is translated as CASSLTDRSYEQYV.

CDR3 bases: TGTGCCAGCAGAGGGAACAGGGAAGAAGGCTACACCTTC. It is translated as CASRGNREEGYTF. The chain joins TRBV11-1 to TRBJ1-2; D is perhaps TRBD1 (6 bases). The CDR3 sequence is 13 residues long. V lost 6 bases, J lost 8 bases, and 16 bases lay in between. Looked up from germline, CDR1 is SGHAT and CDR2 is FQDESV (reference sequence).

There are a few counts of this clone. The rearrangement uses TRBV19 and TRBJ2-5, with TRBD1 matching over 8 bases. Germline V gene lookup returns CDR1 LNHDA and CDR2 SQIVND (reference sequence). V was pared by 7 bases and J by 5 bases, with 9 bases of the junction left unmatched. This CDR3 region has 14 residues. The CDR3 sequence: CASKPPGGIETQYF. The CDR3 nucleotides read TGTGCCAGTAAGCCCCCAGGGGGCATTGAGACCCAGTACTTC.

The chain links TRBV28 to TRBJ2-7; D unresolved. V lost 10 bases, J lost 3 bases, and 13 bases lay in between. This CDR3 is 12 amino acids long. The germline CDR1 and CDR2 sequences are MDHEN and SYDVKM. This CDR3 is CATYGSGYEQYV. DNA of the CDR3: TGTGCCACCTATGGTTCGGGCTACGAGCAGTACGTC.

The chain uses TRBV6-5 and TRBJ1-5; D gene ambiguous. V lost 6 bases and J lost 2, with 14 bases in between. Looked up from germline, CDR1 is MNHEY and CDR2 is SVGAGI. The CDR3 runs 15 residues. The CDR3: CASSRLREGNQPQHF. Here the CDR3 DNA reads TGTGCCAGCAGCCGACTCAGAGAGGGCAATCAGCCCCAGCATTTT.